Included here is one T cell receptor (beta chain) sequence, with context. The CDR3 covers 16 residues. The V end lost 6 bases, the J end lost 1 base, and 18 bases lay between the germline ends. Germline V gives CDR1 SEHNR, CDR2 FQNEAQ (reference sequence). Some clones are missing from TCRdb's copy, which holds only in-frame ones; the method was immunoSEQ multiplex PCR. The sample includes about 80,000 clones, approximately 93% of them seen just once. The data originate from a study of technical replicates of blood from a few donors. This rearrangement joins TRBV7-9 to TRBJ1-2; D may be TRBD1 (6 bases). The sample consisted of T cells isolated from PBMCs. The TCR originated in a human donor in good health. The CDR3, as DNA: TGTGCCAGCAGTTTGAGTAAGGGGGTCGGTAACTATGGCTACACCTTC. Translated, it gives CASSLSKGVGNYGYTF.